A single sample gave rise to the 10 T cell receptor beta chains below, sequenced in a study of cytomegalovirus exposure and HLA in healthy donors. 60 Vbeta and 13 Jbeta primers were used in PCR. Sequenced by immunoSEQ multiplex PCR; TCRdb stores in-frame clones only, minus some. The sample comprises roughly 190,000 clones, 79% of which are singletons, and more than 1.5% rests with the top ten. The sequenced sample consisted of PBMCs. Receptor source: a girl aged 5 to 17 in good health and CMV-seropositive.

The chain has TRBV6-5 and TRBJ1-1; weak D call: TRBD1 (6 bases). CDR3 length: 15 residues. With 0 bases removed from V and 3 bases from J, the gap between germline ends came to 11 bases. Germline values: CDR1 MNHEY, CDR2 SVGAGI. The CDR3 nucleotides are TGTGCCAGCAGTTACTCGGGGGCGGTGGACACTGAAGCTTTCTTT. Residues: CASSYSGAVDTEAFF.

This clone was recorded only once. The chain links TRBV6-6 to TRBJ2-7, with no clear D. This CDR3 region has 14 residues. Germline values: CDR1 MNHNY, CDR2 SVGAGI (reference sequence). V gave up 7 bases and J gave up 3 bases, with 16 bases separating them. CDR3 region: CASTNGPSGYEQYF. The CDR3 bases are TGTGCCAGCACCAACGGTCCGTCCGGCTACGAGCAGTACTTC.

With regard to this clone: Different DNA sequences within this sample yield the same CDR3. The chain uses TRBV9 and TRBJ1-1; D is possibly TRBD1 (5 bases). V shed 3 bases and J shed 0 bases, with 9 bases lying between them. There are 14 residues in the CDR3. The germline gives CDR1 SGDLS, CDR2 YYNGEE. The CDR3 is CASSGGLMNTEAFF. The CDR3 region has the DNA TGTGCCAGCAGCGGGGGACTCATGAACACTGAAGCTTTCTTT.

This chain uses TRBV4-3 with TRBJ2-5; TRBD1 agrees at 7 bases. This CDR3 is 14 amino acids long. Germline V gene sequence: CDR1 LGHNA, CDR2 YSLEER. V shed 2 bases, J shed 5 bases, and the junction held 5 bases outside the gene matches. The CDR3, as DNA: TGCGCCAGCAGCCAACAGGGGGTTGGGGAGACCCAGTACTTC. It encodes CASSQQGVGETQYF.

The gene calls are TRBV9 and TRBJ1-3, with unresolved D. Germline values: CDR1 SGDLS, CDR2 YYNGEE. Trimming removed 0 bases from V and 0 bases from J, with 10 bases in between. The CDR3 is 16 residues long. The CDR3 sequence is CASSVATVVSGNTIYF. In nucleotides, the CDR3 is TGTGCCAGCAGCGTAGCTACGGTCGTCTCTGGAAACACCATATATTTT.

The chain links TRBV5-5 to TRBJ2-1; 10 positions match TRBD1. Unmatched junction bases numbered 10, after V lost 4 bases and J lost 0 bases. The CDR3 totals 18 residues. Per germline, CDR1 SGHKS and CDR2 YYEKEE (reference sequence). CDR3 in amino acids: CASSPGTGAERSYNEQFF. CDR3 nucleotide sequence: TGTGCCAGCAGCCCCGGGACAGGGGCAGAACGCTCCTACAATGAGCAGTTCTTC. The full variable domain, with the rest looked up from reference TRBV5-5 and TRBJ2-1, is DAGVTQSPTHLIKTRGQQVTLRCSPISGHKSVSWYQQVLGQGPQFIFQYYEKEERGRGNFPDRFSARQFPNYSSELNVNALLLGDSALYLCASSPGTGAERSYNEQFFGPGTRLTVL.

This chain links TRBV7-9 with TRBJ2-5, with D perhaps TRBD1 (5 bases). The germline V gene has CDR1 SEHNR and CDR2 FQNEAQ (reference sequence). V was trimmed by 2 bases and J by 9 bases, leaving 19 bases between them. This CDR3 has 15 residues. This CDR3 is CASSLSGANSLAQYF. Here the CDR3 DNA reads TGTGCCAGCAGCTTAAGTGGGGCGAACTCGCTCGCCCAGTACTTC.

This chain links TRBV25-1 with TRBJ2-7, with 12 bases lining up with TRBD1. Germline V gene data show CDR1 as MGHDK and CDR2 as SYGVNS. CDR3 size: 14 residues. V lost 3 bases and J lost 5; bases outside the gene matches: 2. CDR3 bases: TGTGCCAGCAGTGATCGGGACAGGGGGCACGAGCAGTACTTC. The encoded protein is CASSDRDRGHEQYF.

This clone was observed a handful of times. The chain employs TRBV4-3 and TRBJ1-2; D is unclear. V lost 1 base and J lost 0, with 9 bases in between. The CDR3 loop spans 15 amino acids. Germline lookup yields CDR1 LGHNA and CDR2 YSLEER. Here the CDR3 reads CASSQGAGSNYGYTF. The DNA for the CDR3 is TGCGCCAGCAGCCAAGGGGCGGGCTCTAACTATGGCTACACCTTC.

The rearrangement links TRBV29-1 to TRBJ1-3; 9 bases are shared with TRBD1. The CDR3 length is 14 residues. V trimming: 6 bases; J trimming: 4 bases; junction bases outside the gene matches: 7. CDR1 SQVTM and CDR2 ANQGSEA come from the germline V gene. Here the CDR3 DNA reads TGCAGCGTCGTCTCCGGGACAGGGGGAAACACCATATATTTT. Translation: CSVVSGTGGNTIYF.